What follows describes a single T cell receptor (beta chain). This sample was included in a study of blood T cell repertoires in COVID-19. Study-level background: The study drew acute and convalescent COVID-19 samples from the United States, Italy and Spain. PBMCs, B-cell-depleted T cells, or T cells provided the cDNA or gDNA that made up the material.

Authors' processing steps: Estimation of nucleated cell counts was performed using reference gene primer amplification. Produced via immunoSEQ multiplex PCR; TCRdb's table is partial and in-frame only. The DNA was the basis for D and trimming; V, J and clone size are from that table. The table shows 65,000 to 100,000 clones, with roughly 80% occurring only once. The CDR3 sequence is 16 residues long. The germline CDR1 and CDR2 sequences are SEHNR and FQNEAQ (reference sequence). V lost 4 bases, J lost 3 bases, and 10 bases stayed unmatched. The sequenced sample was peripheral blood. The V and J genes are TRBV7-9 and TRBJ2-7, with 9 nucleotides matching TRBD1. The receptor was isolated from a woman of 80 years or more with acute or convalescent COVID-19. Written as DNA, the CDR3 is TGTGCCAGCAGCTCACCGGGACAGGGAGGCGGCTACGAGCAGTACTTC. It encodes CASSSPGQGGGYEQYF.